A selection of T cell receptor beta chains follows, all from one sample in a study of CD8 T cells in Susac syndrome. MiXCR, applied by TCRdb to the immunoSEQ multiplex PCR reads, yields one record per CDR3 protein. In the table there are approximately 200,000 distinct CDR3 sequences, about 95% of which are singletons. The sample comprised CD4+ T cells from PBMCs. These receptors all come from a human donor with multiple sclerosis. Each CDR3 is given with its conserved first and last residue. The D gene is left open where the match is weak. Rows give clone size only sometimes, using once, few, many, or a class for an expanded clone.

CDR3 length	D gene	V gene	J gene	clone size	CDR3 protein	CDR3 DNA
17	TRBD1	TRBV3-1	TRBJ1-2	.	CASSQIRGTGRDYGYTF	TGTGCCAGCAGCCAGATCAGGGGGACCGGGAGGGACTATGGCTACACCTTC
14	.	TRBV5-1	TRBJ1-1	.	CASSVTGRDTEAFF	TGCGCCAGCAGCGTGACAGGTAGGGACACTGAAGCTTTCTTT
15	.	TRBV15	TRBJ2-5	.	CATSRDNGGQETQYF	TGTGCCACCAGCAGAGATAATGGCGGCCAAGAGACCCAGTACTTC
15	.	TRBV4-1	TRBJ1-3	.	CASSQNSGSGNTIYF	TGCGCCAGCAGCCAAAATAGTGGTTCTGGAAACACCATATATTTT
13	.	TRBV30	TRBJ2-5	.	CAWSIGGPETQYF	TGTGCCTGGAGTATAGGCGGTCCAGAGACCCAGTACTTC
17	.	TRBV4-1	TRBJ2-1	.	CASSQARLDDSYNEQFF	TGCGCCAGCAGCCAAGCAAGACTGGATGACTCCTACAATGAGCAGTTCTTC
17	TRBD2	TRBV6-5	TRBJ2-1	.	CASSYTSVVVSYNEQFF	TGTGCCAGCAGTTATACTAGCGTAGTTGTCTCCTACAATGAGCAGTTCTTC
14	.	TRBV23-1	TRBJ1-1	.	CARRAAMMNTEAFF	TGCGCCAGGAGAGCTGCTATGATGAACACTGAAGCTTTCTTT
13	TRBD1	TRBV20-1	TRBJ2-1	.	CSAEGQLNNEQFF	TGCAGTGCAGAGGGACAGCTTAACAATGAGCAGTTCTTC
15	.	TRBV29-1	TRBJ1-2	.	CSVGAGGVARIGYTF	TGCAGCGTTGGAGCTGGAGGGGTGGCTCGGATTGGCTACACCTTC
17	.	TRBV27	TRBJ1-2	.	CASSPLTLQRGNYGYTF	TGTGCCAGCAGTCCCCTAACCCTACAGAGGGGTAACTATGGCTACACCTTC
12	.	TRBV20-1	TRBJ2-1	.	CSALRGDNEQFF	TGCAGTGCTCTAAGAGGAGACAATGAGCAGTTCTTC
16	.	TRBV24-1	TRBJ2-1	.	CATSAARAGYYNEQFF	TGTGCCACCAGTGCCGCTCGGGCAGGGTACTACAATGAGCAGTTCTTC
13	TRBD1	TRBV25-1	TRBJ2-4	.	CASSATGYHIQYF	TGTGCCAGCAGCGCGACAGGGTATCACATTCAGTACTTC
14	TRBD1	TRBV19	TRBJ1-1	.	CASSIQGARTEAFF	TGTGCCAGTAGTATCCAGGGGGCGCGAACTGAAGCTTTCTTT
14	.	TRBV10-3	TRBJ1-6	.	CAISESKTGTPLHF	TGTGCCATCAGTGAGTCCAAGACAGGTACACCCCTCCACTTT
12	.	TRBV29-1	TRBJ1-2	.	CSVEEGWHGYTF	TGCAGCGTTGAAGAGGGATGGCACGGCTACACCTTC
17	.	TRBV27	TRBJ2-3	.	CASSSFRDSTSTDTQYF	TGTGCCAGCAGCTCTTTCCGGGACTCAACTAGCACAGATACGCAGTATTTT
15	.	TRBV29-1	TRBJ1-4	.	CSVSGLGASNEKLFF	TGCAGCGTCTCAGGCCTTGGAGCCTCCAATGAAAAACTGTTTTTT
16	.	TRBV3-1	TRBJ2-1	once	CASSRGRLGKSNEQFF	TGTGCCAGCAGCCGCGGACGCCTGGGTAAGAGCAATGAGCAGTTCTTC
15	.	TRBV20-1	TRBJ1-2	.	CSAPGTGSGPYGYTF	TGCAGTGCCCCCGGTACGGGATCGGGGCCCTATGGCTACACCTTC
15	.	TRBV6-6	TRBJ2-2	.	CASIPTRTITGELFF	TGTGCCAGCATCCCGACCCGCACCATCACCGGGGAGCTGTTTTTT
14	.	TRBV7-9	TRBJ2-5	.	CASSPGAAGETQYF	TGTGCCAGCAGCCCAGGGGCTGCCGGGGAGACCCAGTACTTC
12	TRBD2	TRBV29-1	TRBJ2-7	.	CSGRGAGYEQYF	TGCAGTGGGAGGGGAGCGGGGTACGAGCAGTACTTC
14	TRBD1	TRBV6-1	TRBJ2-1	.	CAIKPGQGGNEQFF	TGTGCCATCAAGCCGGGACAGGGGGGCAATGAGCAGTTCTTC
15	.	TRBV3-1	TRBJ1-6	.	CASSLGQTVSSPLHF	TGTGCCAGCAGCCTAGGACAGACCGTTAGTTCACCCCTCCACTTT
13	.	TRBV12-3/TRBV12-4	TRBJ1-5	.	CASSATGGQPQHF	TGTGCCAGCAGTGCGACTGGTGGTCAGCCCCAGCATTTT
15	.	TRBV12-3/TRBV12-4	TRBJ1-1	.	CASSSATAMNTEAFF	TGTGCCAGCAGTTCCGCGACAGCCATGAACACTGAAGCTTTCTTT
15	.	TRBV30	TRBJ2-6	.	CAWSVKGSGANVLTF	TGTGCCTGGAGTGTAAAAGGCTCTGGGGCCAACGTCCTGACTTTC
13	.	TRBV7-2	TRBJ1-5	once	CASSLEAGQPQHF	TGTGCCAGCAGCTTAGAGGCGGGCCAGCCCCAGCATTTT
12	.	TRBV9	TRBJ1-6	few	CASSVLNSPLHF	TGTGCCAGCAGCGTACTTAATTCACCCCTCCACTTT
14	TRBD1	TRBV4-2	TRBJ2-5	.	CASSQEDRGETQYF	TGTGCCAGCAGCCAAGAAGACAGGGGAGAGACCCAGTACTTC
13	.	TRBV20-1	TRBJ1-2	.	CSASSSDNYGYTF	TGCAGTGCTAGTAGCTCAGATAACTATGGCTACACCTTC
14	TRBD1	TRBV24-1	TRBJ1-4	.	CATSDHRGGEKLFF	TGTGCCACCAGTGATCACAGGGGGGGTGAAAAACTGTTTTTT
13	.	TRBV12-3/TRBV12-4	TRBJ2-7	.	CASSFRGRFEQYF	TGTGCCAGCAGTTTTCGGGGGAGGTTTGAGCAGTACTTC
14	TRBD2	TRBV5-1	TRBJ2-1	.	CASQPSGVYNEQFF	TGCGCCAGCCAGCCAAGCGGGGTCTACAATGAGCAGTTCTTC
15	TRBD1	TRBV6-6	TRBJ2-7	.	CASSDAGTGKYEQYF	TGTGCCAGCAGTGACGCCGGGACAGGGAAATACGAGCAGTACTTC
16	TRBD1	TRBV7-2	TRBJ2-3	.	CASSLGQGVLADTQYF	TGTGCCAGCAGCTTGGGCCAGGGGGTTTTGGCAGATACGCAGTATTTT
15	.	TRBV7-8	TRBJ2-5	.	CASSPGPLRQETQYF	TGTGCCAGCAGCCCAGGGCCCCTTCGCCAAGAGACCCAGTACTTC
16	.	TRBV3-1	TRBJ2-3	.	CASSLYRGSSTDTQYF	TGTGCCAGCAGTCTCTATAGGGGCTCCAGCACAGATACGCAGTATTTT
12	.	TRBV29-1	TRBJ2-5	once	CSVGPQEETQYF	TGCAGCGTTGGGCCACAGGAAGAGACCCAGTACTTC
14	.	TRBV9	TRBJ1-1	.	CASSTTTENTEAFF	TGTGCCAGCAGCACCACCACAGAGAACACTGAAGCTTTCTTT
14	TRBD1	TRBV6-1	TRBJ2-1	once	CASRPGQGGNEQFF	TGTGCCAGCAGGCCGGGACAGGGCGGCAATGAGCAGTTCTTC
14	.	TRBV5-4	TRBJ2-7	.	CASSPRPGTYEQYF	TGTGCCAGCAGCCCGAGACCGGGGACCTACGAGCAGTACTTC
17	.	TRBV5-1	TRBJ2-3	.	CASSFRGASWTTDTQYF	TGCGCCAGCAGCTTCAGAGGAGCGTCCTGGACCACAGATACGCAGTATTTT
15	TRBD2	TRBV2	TRBJ2-5	.	CASSEQRGVQETQYF	TGTGCCAGCAGTGAACAGCGGGGGGTCCAAGAGACCCAGTACTTC
11	.	TRBV20-1	TRBJ2-7	.	CSARTGYEQYF	TGCAGTGCTAGAACCGGCTACGAGCAGTACTTC